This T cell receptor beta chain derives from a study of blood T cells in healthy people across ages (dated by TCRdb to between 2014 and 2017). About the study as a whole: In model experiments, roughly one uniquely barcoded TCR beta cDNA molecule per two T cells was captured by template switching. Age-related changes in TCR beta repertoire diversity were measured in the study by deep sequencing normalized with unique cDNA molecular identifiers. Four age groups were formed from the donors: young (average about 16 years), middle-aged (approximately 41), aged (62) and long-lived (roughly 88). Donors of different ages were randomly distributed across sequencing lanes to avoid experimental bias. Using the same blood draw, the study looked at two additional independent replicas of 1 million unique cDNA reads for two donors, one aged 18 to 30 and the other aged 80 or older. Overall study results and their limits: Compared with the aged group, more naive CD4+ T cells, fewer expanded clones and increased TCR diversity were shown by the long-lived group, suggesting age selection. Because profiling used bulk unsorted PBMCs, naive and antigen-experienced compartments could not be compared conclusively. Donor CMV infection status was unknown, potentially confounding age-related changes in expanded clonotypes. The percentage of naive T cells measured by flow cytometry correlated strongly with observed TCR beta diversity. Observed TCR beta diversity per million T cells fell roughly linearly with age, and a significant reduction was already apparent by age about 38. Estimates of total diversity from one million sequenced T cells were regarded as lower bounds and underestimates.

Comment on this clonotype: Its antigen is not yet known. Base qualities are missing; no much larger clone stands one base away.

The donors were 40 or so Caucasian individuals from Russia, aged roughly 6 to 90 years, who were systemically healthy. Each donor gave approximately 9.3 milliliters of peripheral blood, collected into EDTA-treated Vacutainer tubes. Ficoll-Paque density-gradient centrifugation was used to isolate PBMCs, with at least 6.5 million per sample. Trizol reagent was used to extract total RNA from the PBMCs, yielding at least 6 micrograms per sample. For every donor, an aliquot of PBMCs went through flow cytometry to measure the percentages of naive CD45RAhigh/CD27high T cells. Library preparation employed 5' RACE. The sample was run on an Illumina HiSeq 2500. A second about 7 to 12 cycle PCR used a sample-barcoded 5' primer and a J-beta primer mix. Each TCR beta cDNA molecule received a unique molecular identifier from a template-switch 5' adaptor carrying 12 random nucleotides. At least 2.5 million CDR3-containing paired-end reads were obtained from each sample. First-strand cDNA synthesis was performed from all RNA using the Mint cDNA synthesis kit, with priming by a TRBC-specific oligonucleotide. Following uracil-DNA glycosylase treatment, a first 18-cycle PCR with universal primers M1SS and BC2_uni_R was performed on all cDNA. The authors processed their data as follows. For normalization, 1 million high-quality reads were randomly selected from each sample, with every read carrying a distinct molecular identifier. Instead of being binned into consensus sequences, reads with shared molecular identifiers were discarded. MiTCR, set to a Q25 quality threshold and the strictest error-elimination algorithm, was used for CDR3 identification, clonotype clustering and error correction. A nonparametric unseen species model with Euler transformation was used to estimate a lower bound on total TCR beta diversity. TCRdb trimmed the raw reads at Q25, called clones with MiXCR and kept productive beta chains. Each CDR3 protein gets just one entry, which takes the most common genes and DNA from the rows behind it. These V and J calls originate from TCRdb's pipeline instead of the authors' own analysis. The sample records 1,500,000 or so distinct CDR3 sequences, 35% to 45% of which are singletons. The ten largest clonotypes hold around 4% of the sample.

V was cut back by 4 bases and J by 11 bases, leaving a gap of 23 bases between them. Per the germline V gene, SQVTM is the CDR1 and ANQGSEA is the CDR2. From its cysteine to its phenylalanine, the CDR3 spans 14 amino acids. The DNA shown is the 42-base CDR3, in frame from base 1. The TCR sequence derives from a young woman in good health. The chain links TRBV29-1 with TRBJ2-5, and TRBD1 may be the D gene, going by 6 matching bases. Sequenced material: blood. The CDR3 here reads CSVAHREAHNEQYF. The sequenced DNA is TGCAGCGTTGCCCACAGGGAAGCCCATAATGAGCAGTACTTC. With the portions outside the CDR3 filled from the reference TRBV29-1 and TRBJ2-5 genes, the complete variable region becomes SAVISQKPSRDICQRGTSLTIQCQVDSQVTMMFWYRQQPGQSLTLIATANQGSEATYESGFVIDKFPISRPNLTFSTLTVSNMSPEDSSIYLCSVAHREAHNEQYFGPGTRLLVL.